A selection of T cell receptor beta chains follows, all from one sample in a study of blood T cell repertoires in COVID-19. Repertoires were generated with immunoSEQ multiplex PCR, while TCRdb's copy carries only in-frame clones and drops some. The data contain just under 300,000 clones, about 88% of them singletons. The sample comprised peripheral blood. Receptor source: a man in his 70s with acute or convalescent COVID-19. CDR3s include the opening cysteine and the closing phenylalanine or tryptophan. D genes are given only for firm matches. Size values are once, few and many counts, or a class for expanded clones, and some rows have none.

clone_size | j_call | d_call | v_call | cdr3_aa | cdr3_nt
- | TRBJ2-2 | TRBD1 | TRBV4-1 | CASSLGQGDIGELFF | TGCGCCAGCAGCCTAGGACAGGGAGATATCGGGGAGCTGTTTTTT
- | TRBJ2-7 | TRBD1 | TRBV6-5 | CASLGTGVREQYF | TGTGCCAGCCTCGGGACAGGGGTTCGCGAGCAGTACTTC
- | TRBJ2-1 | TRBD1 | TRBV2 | CASSEQGVTSTQQFF | TGTGCCAGCAGTGAACAGGGGGTTACGAGTACACAGCAGTTCTTC
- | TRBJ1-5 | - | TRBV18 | CASSPPGARNQPQHF | TGTGCCAGCTCACCACCAGGGGCAAGGAATCAGCCCCAGCATTTT
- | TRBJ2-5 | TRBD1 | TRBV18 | CASSLNQGAGETQYF | TGTGCCAGCTCACTGAACCAGGGGGCTGGGGAGACCCAGTACTTC
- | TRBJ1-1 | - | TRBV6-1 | CASSESGRGTEAFF | TGTGCCAGCAGTGAATCGGGCCGGGGCACTGAAGCTTTCTTT
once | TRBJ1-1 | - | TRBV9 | CASSGGGLNTEAFF | TGTGCCAGCAGCGGCGGAGGTCTGAACACTGAAGCTTTCTTT
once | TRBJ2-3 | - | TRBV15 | CATSRDQLGPTDTQYF | TGTGCCACCAGCAGAGATCAGTTGGGGCCCACAGATACGCAGTATTTT
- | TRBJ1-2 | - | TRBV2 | CASSEMRNYGYTF | TGTGCCAGCAGTGAAATGAGGAACTATGGCTACACCTTC
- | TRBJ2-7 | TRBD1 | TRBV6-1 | CASSEPGTVSYEQYF | TGTGCCAGCAGTGAACCGGGGACAGTCTCCTACGAGCAGTACTTC
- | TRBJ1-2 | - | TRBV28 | CASSPGVGGYGYTF | TGTGCCAGCAGTCCCGGGGTAGGCGGCTATGGCTACACCTTC